The clone carrying this T cell receptor beta chain was seen repeatedly, ten times or more. Its antigen is unidentified. This entry belongs to a study of breast tumors, draining lymph nodes, adjacent tissues. The study's findings and limits: That most tumor T cells come from lymph nodes remained unproven. Tumors had less TCR diversity than lymph nodes, more than nontumor tissue. Luminal-like breast cancer showed significantly greater tumor-nontumor repertoire similarity than basal-like breast cancer did. Most tumor T cells seemingly derive from lymph node, then expand in tumor.

The lymph nodes were axillary draining lymph nodes from breast cancer patients. The germline gives CDR1 WSHSY, CDR2 SAAADI. V was cut by 0 bases and J by 4 bases, with 6 bases left in between. The CDR3 has 13 amino acids. TCRdb used MiXCR to reprocess the multiplex PCR reads, holding one entry per CDR3 protein. Of fewer than 90,000 distinct CDR3 sequences in the sample, approximately 30% were seen once. The specimen sequenced was axillary lymph node tissue. The chain uses TRBV10-2 and TRBJ1-2, with D perhaps TRBD1 (5 bases). This sequence originates from a female donor with breast cancer. Some clones in this sample may be carry-over from other donors' samples. The CDR3 sequence is CASSESGTYGYTF. CDR3 nucleotide sequence: TGCGCCAGCAGTGAGTCCGGGACCTATGGCTACACCTTC.